The 10 T cell receptor beta chains below were found in one sample sequenced in a study of T cell responses to AZD1222 COVID-19 vaccine. Clones were read by immunoSEQ multiplex PCR, and TCRdb kept only the in-frame ones, dropping some. The sample lists over 120,000 clones, roughly 93% occurring once. The sample was peripheral blood, taken after recovery from COVID-19. The receptors originated from an adult who had recovered from COVID-19.

This rearrangement joins TRBV7-9 to TRBJ2-2, with D tentatively TRBD1 (6 bases). The CDR3 contains 15 residues. The germline CDR1 and CDR2 sequences are SEHNR and FQNEAQ (reference sequence). Trimming pared 4 bases from V and 3 bases from J, leaving 12 bases between. CDR3 sequence reads: CASSSSDSDTGELFF. Written as DNA, the CDR3 is TGTGCCAGCAGCTCATCGGACAGCGACACCGGGGAGCTGTTTTTT.

The chain employs TRBV4-1 and TRBJ2-1, with 8 bases matching TRBD2. The CDR3 totals 15 residues. V lost 2 bases to trimming and J lost 3 bases; unmatched junction nucleotides: 3. CDR1 MGHRA and CDR2 YSYEKL come from the germline V gene. The CDR3 reads CASSQTSGGYNEQFF. CDR3 DNA: TGCGCCAGCAGCCAAACTAGCGGAGGCTACAATGAGCAGTTCTTC.

This chain joins TRBV6-4 and TRBJ2-1; perhaps TRBD2 as D (5 bases). Germline V gene lookup returns CDR1 MRHNA and CDR2 SNTAGT. Trimming shortened V by 4 bases and J by 3 bases, and 13 bases separated the two germline ends. The CDR3 loop spans 15 amino acids. CDR3 sequence (DNA): TGTGCCAGCAGTGTTGAGCTAGCCGGCTACAATGAGCAGTTCTTC. This translates into CASSVELAGYNEQFF.

This chain links TRBV19 with TRBJ2-3, with 11 bases matching TRBD2. Trimming cost V 5 bases and J 6 bases; bases outside gene matches: 7. The CDR3 consists of 15 residues. The germline gives CDR1 LNHDA, CDR2 SQIVND (reference sequence). The CDR3 loop is CASSWLAGGTDTQYF. In nucleotides, the CDR3 is TGTGCCAGTAGTTGGCTAGCGGGAGGTACTGATACGCAGTATTTT. Using reference TRBV19 and TRBJ2-3 for the parts outside the CDR3, the full variable domain is DGGITQSPKYLFRKEGQNVTLSCEQNLNHDAMYWYRQDPGQGLRLIYYSQIVNDFQKGDIAEGYSVSREKKESFPLTVTSAQKNPTAFYLCASSWLAGGTDTQYFGPGTRLTVL.

This chain joins TRBV6-6 and TRBJ2-5, with D hard to call. Between the trimmed V and J ends, which lost 0 bases and 2 bases, there was a span of 10 bases. Looked up from germline, CDR1 is MNHNY and CDR2 is SVGAGI (reference sequence). The CDR3 is 15 amino acids. The CDR3 here is CASSYSLAEQETQYF. As DNA, the CDR3 is TGTGCCAGCAGTTACTCGTTGGCAGAACAAGAGACCCAGTACTTC.

The chain couples TRBV30 to TRBJ2-3; the D gene could be TRBD1 or TRBD2 (5 bases each). Germline V gene lookup returns CDR1 GTSNPN and CDR2 SVGIG (reference sequence). The CDR3 is 12 residues long. The V end was cut by 5 bases, the J end by 3 bases, with 9 bases between. The CDR3 protein is CAWGTLTDTQYF. For the CDR3, the DNA is TGTGCCTGGGGGACCTTAACAGATACGCAGTATTTT.

The chain couples TRBV5-1 to TRBJ2-7; 10 bases are shared with TRBD1. The germline gives CDR1 SGHRS, CDR2 YFSETQ. The V and J ends lost 6 bases and 3 bases, in that order; junction bases with no gene match: 6. This CDR3 has 14 residues. The CDR3 DNA reads as TGCGCCAGCACCTCGGGACAGGGGTTCTACGAGCAGTACTTC. It yields the protein CASTSGQGFYEQYF.

The rearrangement links TRBV3-1 (or the pseudogene TRBV3-2) to TRBJ1-1, with 8 positions matching TRBD1. Trimming took 6 bases from V and 0 from J; bases not matched to a gene: 3. This CDR3 is built from 14 residues. Looked up from germline, CDR1 is LGHDT and CDR2 is YNNKEL (reference sequence). In DNA, the CDR3 is TGTGCCAGCAGTAACAGGGGGATGAACACTGAAGCTTTCTTT. Amino acids: CASSNRGMNTEAFF.

This clone was detected once. The rearrangement uses TRBV23-1 and TRBJ1-2; tentatively, D is TRBD1 (5 bases). TRBV23-1 is an ORF; its function is uncertain. V was trimmed by 4 bases and J by 2 bases, leaving 14 bases between them. This CDR3 has 15 residues. The CDR3 loop is CASSRRGAGNYGYTF. The CDR3 nucleotides read TGCGCCAGCAGTCGGAGGGGCGCGGGGAACTATGGCTACACCTTC.

The chain carries TRBV7-3 and TRBJ2-1; 8 bases agree with TRBD2. Germline CDR1 and CDR2: SGHTA and FQGTGA. The CDR3 has 15 residues. V lost 4 bases and J lost 6; bases outside the gene matches: 8. CDR3 loop: CASSSLLAGPNEQFF. The CDR3 DNA is TGTGCCAGCAGCTCCCTGTTAGCGGGACCCAATGAGCAGTTCTTC.